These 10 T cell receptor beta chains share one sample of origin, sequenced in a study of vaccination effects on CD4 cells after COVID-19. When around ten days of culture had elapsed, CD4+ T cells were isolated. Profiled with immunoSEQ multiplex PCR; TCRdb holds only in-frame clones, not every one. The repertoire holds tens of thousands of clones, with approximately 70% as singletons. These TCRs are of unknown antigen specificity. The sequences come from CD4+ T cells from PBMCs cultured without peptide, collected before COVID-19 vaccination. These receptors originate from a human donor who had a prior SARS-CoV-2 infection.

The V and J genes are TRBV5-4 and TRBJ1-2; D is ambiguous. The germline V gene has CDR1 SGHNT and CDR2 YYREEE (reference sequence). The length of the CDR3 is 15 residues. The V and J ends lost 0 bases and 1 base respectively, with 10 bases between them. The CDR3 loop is CASSLASKGNYGYTF. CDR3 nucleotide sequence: TGTGCCAGCAGCTTGGCCTCGAAGGGTAACTATGGCTACACCTTC.

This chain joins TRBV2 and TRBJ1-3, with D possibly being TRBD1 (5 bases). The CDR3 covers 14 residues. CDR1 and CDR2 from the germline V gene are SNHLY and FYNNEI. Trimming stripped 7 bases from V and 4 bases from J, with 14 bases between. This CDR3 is CASNPTAPGNTIYF. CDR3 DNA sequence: TGTGCCAGCAACCCGACAGCGCCGGGAAACACCATATATTTT.

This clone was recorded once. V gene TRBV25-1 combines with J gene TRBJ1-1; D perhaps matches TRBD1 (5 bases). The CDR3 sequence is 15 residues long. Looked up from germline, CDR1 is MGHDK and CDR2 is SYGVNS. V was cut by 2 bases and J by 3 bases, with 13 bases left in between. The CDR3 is CASSEPTLGDTEAFF. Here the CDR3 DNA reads TGTGCCAGCAGTGAACCCACCCTAGGGGACACTGAAGCTTTCTTT.

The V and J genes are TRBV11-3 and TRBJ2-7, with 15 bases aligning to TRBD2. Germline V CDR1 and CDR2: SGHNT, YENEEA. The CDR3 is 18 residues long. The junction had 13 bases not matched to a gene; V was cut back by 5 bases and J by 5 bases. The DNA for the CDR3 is TGTGCCAGCAGCCCGGGACTAGCGGGAGGAGCCTATCGGAACGAGCAGTACTTC. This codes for CASSPGLAGGAYRNEQYF.

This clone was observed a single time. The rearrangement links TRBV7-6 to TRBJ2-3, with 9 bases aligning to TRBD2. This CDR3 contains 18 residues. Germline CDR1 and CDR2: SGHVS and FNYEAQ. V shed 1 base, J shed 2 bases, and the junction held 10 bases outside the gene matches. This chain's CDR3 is CASSLVSSAGGITDTQYF. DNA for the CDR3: TGTGCCAGCAGCTTAGTTAGCAGCGCGGGGGGGATCACAGATACGCAGTATTTT. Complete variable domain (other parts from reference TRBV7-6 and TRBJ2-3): GAGVSQSPRYKVTKRGQDVALRCDPISGHVSLYWYRQALGQGPEFLTYFNYEAQQDKSGLPNDRFSAERPEGSISTLTIQRTEQRDSAMYRCASSLVSSAGGITDTQYFGPGTRLTVL.

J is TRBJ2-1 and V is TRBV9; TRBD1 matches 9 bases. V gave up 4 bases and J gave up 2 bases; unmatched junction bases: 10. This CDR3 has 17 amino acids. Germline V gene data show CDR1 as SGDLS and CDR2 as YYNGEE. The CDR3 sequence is CASSPWTGAKTYNEQFF. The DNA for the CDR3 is TGTGCCAGCAGCCCATGGACAGGGGCGAAAACCTACAATGAGCAGTTCTTC.

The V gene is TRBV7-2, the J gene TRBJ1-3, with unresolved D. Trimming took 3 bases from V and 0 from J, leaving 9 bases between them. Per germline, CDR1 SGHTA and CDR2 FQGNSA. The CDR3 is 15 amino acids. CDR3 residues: CASSLSTSSGNTIYF. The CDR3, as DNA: TGTGCCAGCAGCTTGTCCACGAGCTCTGGAAACACCATATATTTT.

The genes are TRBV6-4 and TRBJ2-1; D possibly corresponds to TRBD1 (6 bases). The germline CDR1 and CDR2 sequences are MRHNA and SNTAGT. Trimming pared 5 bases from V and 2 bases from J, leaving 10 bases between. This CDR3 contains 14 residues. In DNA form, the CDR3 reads TGTGCCAGCAGTCCGACAGGTACCTACAATGAGCAGTTCTTC. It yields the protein CASSPTGTYNEQFF.

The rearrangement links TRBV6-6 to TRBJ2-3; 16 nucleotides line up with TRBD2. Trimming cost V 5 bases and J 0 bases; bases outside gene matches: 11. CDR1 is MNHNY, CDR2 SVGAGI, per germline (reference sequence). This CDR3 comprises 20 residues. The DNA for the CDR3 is TGTGCCAGCAGTCTGGAGGGGGGACTAGCGGGAGGGCCGAGCACAGATACGCAGTATTTT. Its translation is CASSLEGGLAGGPSTDTQYF.

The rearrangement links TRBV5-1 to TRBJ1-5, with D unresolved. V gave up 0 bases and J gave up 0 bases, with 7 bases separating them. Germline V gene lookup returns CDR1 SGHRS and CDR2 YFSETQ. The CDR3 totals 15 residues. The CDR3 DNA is TGCGCCAGCAGCTTGGGGCCAGCTAGCAATCAGCCCCAGCATTTT. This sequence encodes CASSLGPASNQPQHF.